This T cell receptor (beta chain) was obtained from a study of blood T cell repertoires in COVID-19. Looking at the study overall: There were acute and convalescent COVID-19 samples, and they came from the United States, Italy and Spain. The cDNA or gDNA used as material had been derived from T cells, B-cell-depleted T cells, or PBMCs.

Recruitment covered fewer than 25 US areas and drew participants whose ages spanned about 18 to 100 years. In the source study's methods: Cell counts per sample came from amplifying reference gene primers. Here immunoSEQ multiplex PCR was the method, and the copy in TCRdb shows in-frame clones only, minus some. V and J calls plus clone size are reproduced from that table; the DNA served to infer D and trimming. The sample lists about 140,000 clones; about four fifths were seen once. The V gene's germline CDR1 is SGHAT and CDR2 FQNNGV. Unmatched junction bases numbered 7, after V lost 1 base and J lost 5 bases. This CDR3 contains 15 residues. Only a few counts were recorded for this clone.

Specimen: PBMCs or T cells enriched from blood (not recorded which). V is TRBV11-2 and J is TRBJ1-2; 7 bases agree with TRBD1. The TCR was taken from a woman in her fifties or sixties with acute COVID-19. The DNA for the CDR3 is TGTGCCAGCAGCTTAGCTCCCAAACAGGGGTATGGCTACACCTTC. It codes for CASSLAPKQGYGYTF. Full variable domain (remainder filled in from reference TRBV11-2 and TRBJ1-2): EAGVAQSPRYKIIEKRQSVAFWCNPISGHATLYWYQQILGQGPKLLIQFQNNGVVDDSQLPKDRFSAERLKGVDSTLKIQPAKLEDSAVYLCASSLAPKQGYGYTFGSGTRLTVV.